Presented here are 27 T cell receptor beta chains from one specimen sequenced in a study of cytomegalovirus exposure and HLA in healthy donors. Primers included in the PCR were 60 Vbeta and 13 Jbeta primers. Method: immunoSEQ multiplex PCR; TCRdb's copy keeps in-frame clones and lacks some. The sample carries roughly 150,000 clones, less than 90% recorded once. Specimen: PBMCs. Receptors originate from a boy younger than 10 in good health and CMV-seronegative.

This chain links TRBV7-9 with TRBJ2-7; possible D gene TRBD2, 6 bases. The CDR3 is made up of 15 amino acids. Trimming took off 6 bases at V and 4 bases at J, with 19 bases between the two ends. Germline V gene data show CDR1 as SEHNR and CDR2 as FQNEAQ (reference sequence). The CDR3 sequence: CASRLRRANLYEQYF. The DNA of the CDR3 is TGTGCCAGCAGGCTCCGGAGGGCCAACCTTTACGAGCAGTACTTC.

The CDR3 nucleotides read TGTGCCAGCAGTCAAGGGCCTAGCGGGAGATTAGAGACCCAGTACTTC. Residues: CASSQGPSGRLETQYF. The chain recombines TRBV5-4 with TRBJ2-5, with TRBD2 matching over 10 bases. This CDR3 is 16 amino acids long. After removal of 5 bases from V and 4 bases from J, the junction contained 11 bases not matched to a gene. In germline, CDR1 is SGHNT, CDR2 YYREEE (reference sequence).

The chain recombines TRBV5-1 with TRBJ2-7; 9 positions agree with TRBD2. The CDR3 runs to 13 residues. V lost 10 bases and J lost 6; bases outside the gene matches: 11. Looked up from germline, CDR1 is SGHRS and CDR2 is YFSETQ. In DNA, the CDR3 is TGCGCCGGGCGGCGGGAGGGCTTAGGCGAGCAGTACTTC. Its translation: CAGRREGLGEQYF.

The chain couples TRBV7-9 to TRBJ2-2, with no clear D. This CDR3 has 13 amino acids. CDR1 SEHNR and CDR2 FQNEAQ come from the germline V gene (reference sequence). The V end was cut by 3 bases, the J end by 6 bases, with 8 bases between. CDR3 sequence: CASSFDSAGELFF. CDR3 bases: TGTGCCAGCAGCTTTGATTCGGCCGGGGAGCTGTTTTTT. Combining the CDR3 with reference TRBV7-9 and TRBJ2-2 gives the whole variable domain DTGVSQNPRHKITKRGQNVTFRCDPISEHNRLYWYRQTLGQGPEFLTYFQNEAQLEKSRLLSDRFSAERPKGSFSTLEIQRTEQGDSAMYLCASSFDSAGELFFGEGSRLTVL.

This chain joins TRBV5-6 and TRBJ2-3; TRBD2 might be the D (5 bases). Trimming took 6 bases from V and 3 from J, leaving 8 bases between them. The CDR3 spans 12 residues. Germline V gene lookup returns CDR1 SGHDT and CDR2 YYEEEE. CDR3 protein: CASKKRTDTQYF. Written as DNA, the CDR3 is TGTGCCAGCAAGAAGCGGACAGATACGCAGTATTTT.

The chain links TRBV5-5 to TRBJ2-1; 7 bases fit TRBD1. The V segment lost 0 bases and the J segment 6 bases; nucleotides outside the gene matches: 12. The CDR3 length is 17 residues. Germline V gene data show CDR1 as SGHKS and CDR2 as YYEKEE (reference sequence). As DNA, the CDR3 is TGTGCCAGCAGCTTGGGGTTCAACAGGGGCGTTGGCAATGAGCAGTTCTTC. It translates to CASSLGFNRGVGNEQFF.

The DNA of the CDR3 is TGTGCCAGTAGTATACGTGTTTTCCACGAGCAGTACTTC. It encodes CASSIRVFHEQYF. The chain has TRBV19 and TRBJ2-7, with D uncertain. V was trimmed by 2 bases and J by 5 bases, leaving 10 bases between them. Germline lookup yields CDR1 LNHDA and CDR2 SQIVND (reference sequence). This CDR3 has 13 residues.

The chain couples TRBV6-4 to TRBJ2-3; TRBD2 is a possible D gene (5 bases). Trimming removed 6 bases at V and 2 bases at J, with 9 bases between. The CDR3 consists of 13 residues. Germline values: CDR1 MRHNA, CDR2 SNTAGT. CDR3 in DNA: TGTGCCAGCAGCGTTAGCGACACAGATACGCAGTATTTT. Translating gives CASSVSDTDTQYF.

The V and J genes are TRBV6-1 and TRBJ1-1; D is undetermined. The germline V gene encodes CDR1 MNHNS and CDR2 SASEGT. The CDR3 is made up of 16 amino acids. V lost 0 bases and J lost 1, with 12 bases in between. DNA of the CDR3: TGTGCCAGCAGTGAAGCGCCTCCGGGGTGGAACACTGAAGCTTTCTTT. This codes for CASSEAPPGWNTEAFF.

CDR3 amino acids: CASSTPFWRSSPLHF. Here the CDR3 DNA reads TGTGCCAGCAGTACCCCTTTTTGGAGGAGTTCACCCCTCCACTTT. This chain links TRBV28 with TRBJ1-6; D is ambiguous. The CDR3 has 15 residues. The germline V gene encodes CDR1 MDHEN and CDR2 SYDVKM. The V end lost 5 bases, the J end lost 9 bases, and 17 bases lay between the germline ends. The full variable domain, rest sourced from reference TRBV28 and TRBJ1-6, is DVKVTQSSRYLVKRTGEKVFLECVQDMDHENMFWYRQDPGLGLRLIYFSYDVKMKEKGDIPEGYSVSREKKERFSLILESASTNQTSMYLCASSTPFWRSSPLHFGNGTRLTVT.

V and J are TRBV7-6 and TRBJ2-2; TRBD2 matches at 13 bases. V was clipped by 2 bases and J by 8 bases; unmatched bases: 11. CDR1 and CDR2 from the germline V gene are SGHVS and FNYEAQ. There are 18 residues in the CDR3. CDR3 DNA sequence: TGTGCCAGCAGCTTAAATCGTCCGGGACTAGCGGGGTTGGGGGAGCTGTTTTTT. Translating it yields CASSLNRPGLAGLGELFF.

This chain uses TRBV4-1 with TRBJ2-7; 13 bases fit TRBD2. Germline CDR1 and CDR2: MGHRA and YSYEKL. This CDR3 has 15 amino acids. The junction had 4 bases not matched to a gene; V was cut back by 2 bases and J by 6 bases. This CDR3 is CASSQPTSGRSEQYF. In DNA, the CDR3 is TGCGCCAGCAGCCAACCGACTAGCGGGAGGTCCGAGCAGTACTTC.

The genes are TRBV28 and TRBJ2-7; D is perhaps TRBD2 (6 bases). The CDR3 runs to 15 residues. Looked up from germline, CDR1 is MDHEN and CDR2 is SYDVKM. Trimming pared 3 bases from V and 3 bases from J, leaving 15 bases between. Here the CDR3 DNA reads TGTGCCAGCAGTTTCTCGCTGGACGGGAGCTACGAGCAGTACTTC. Its translation: CASSFSLDGSYEQYF.

The chain employs TRBV29-1 and TRBJ2-2, with D unresolved. Trimming left V 6 bases short and J 0 bases short, with 17 bases between. Germline V gene data show CDR1 as SQVTM and CDR2 as ANQGSEA. CDR3 length equals 16 residues. DNA for the CDR3: TGCAGCGTCGAGCCGGCGCTGCAGGCGAACACCGGGGAGCTGTTTTTT. This sequence encodes CSVEPALQANTGELFF.

The chain employs TRBV9 and TRBJ2-1; TRBD1 is a possible D gene (6 bases). The V end was cut by 4 bases, the J end by 4 bases, with 15 bases between. CDR1 is SGDLS, CDR2 YYNGEE, per germline. The CDR3 totals 15 residues. The CDR3 sequence is CASSKRAGVYNEQFF. The CDR3 DNA follows: TGTGCCAGCAGCAAGAGGGCAGGGGTATACAATGAGCAGTTCTTC. Combining the CDR3 with reference TRBV9 and TRBJ2-1 gives the whole variable domain DSGVTQTPKHLITATGQRVTLRCSPRSGDLSVYWYQQSLDQGLQFLIQYYNGEERAKGNILERFSAQQFPDLHSELNLSSLELGDSALYFCASSKRAGVYNEQFFGPGTRLTVL.

This chain connects TRBV7-9 to TRBJ2-1; TRBD1 matches 7 bases. The CDR3 consists of 16 residues. Germline CDR1 and CDR2: SEHNR and FQNEAQ (reference sequence). The V and J ends lost 3 bases and 10 bases, in that order; junction bases with no gene match: 15. CDR3 bases: TGTGCCAGCAGCTTTCCTAGGGGGCCCCCGGGACAGGAGCAGTTCTTC. Its protein is CASSFPRGPPGQEQFF.

The chain couples TRBV5-1 to TRBJ2-7; D possibly corresponds to TRBD1 (5 bases). The V gene's germline CDR1 is SGHRS and CDR2 YFSETQ. V was shortened by 0 bases and J by 0 bases, with 7 bases between the two germline ends. The CDR3 is 14 residues long. CDR3 sequence reads: CASSLADISYEQYF. The CDR3 bases are TGCGCCAGCAGCTTGGCGGACATCTCCTACGAGCAGTACTTC.

The V gene is TRBV20-1, the J gene TRBJ2-1, with 8 bases that match TRBD2. Trimming cost V 7 bases and J 7 bases; bases outside gene matches: 3. This CDR3 is built from 11 residues. The germline V gene has CDR1 DFQATT and CDR2 SNEGSKA (reference sequence). The CDR3 region has the DNA TGCAGTGTCAGCGGGAGAAATGAGCAGTTCTTC. Protein product: CSVSGRNEQFF.

The genes are TRBV7-2 and TRBJ2-4; no reliable D call. V was trimmed by 6 bases and J by 0 bases, leaving 6 bases between them. Per germline, CDR1 SGHTA and CDR2 FQGNSA. CDR3 length equals 13 residues. The CDR3 DNA follows: TGTGCCAGCAGGGGCCTAGCCAAAAACATTCAGTACTTC. Translation gives CASRGLAKNIQYF.

The chain is built from TRBV4-2 and TRBJ1-1, with TRBD1 matching over 11 bases. V shed 4 bases, J shed 5 bases, and the junction held 0 bases outside the gene matches. This CDR3 contains 13 residues. Germline CDR1 reads LGHNA; CDR2 reads YNFKEQ. The CDR3 reads CASSRDRGTEAFF. The DNA for the CDR3 is TGTGCCAGCAGCCGGGACAGGGGGACTGAAGCTTTCTTT.

The chain uses TRBV27 and TRBJ1-2; D perhaps matches TRBD1 (5 bases). V lost 2 bases to trimming and J lost 6 bases, with 22 bases between them. Per the germline V gene, CDR1 is MNHEY and CDR2 is SMNVEV (reference sequence). CDR3 length equals 17 residues. CDR3 DNA: TGTGCCAGCAGTTTACTTTCCGCGGTTGGGACTCCCCATGGCTACACCTTC. As protein: CASSLLSAVGTPHGYTF.

The chain is built from TRBV4-1 and TRBJ2-7; 9 positions agree with TRBD2. V lost 1 base and J lost 6; bases outside the gene matches: 13. From germline, CDR1 is MGHRA and CDR2 YSYEKL. The CDR3 loop spans 17 amino acids. The CDR3 DNA sequence: TGCGCCAGCAGCCAAGGAAGCGGGAGGACTCGGGGTGGCGAGCAGTACTTC. This gives the protein CASSQGSGRTRGGEQYF.

This clone was picked up one time. The J gene is TRBJ1-1, the V gene TRBV5-5; no definite D call. Germline V CDR1 and CDR2: SGHKS, YYEKEE (reference sequence). The CDR3 covers 17 residues. Trimming stripped 4 bases from V and 0 bases from J, with 19 bases between. The CDR3 protein is CASSPGGLRGMNTEAFF. DNA for the CDR3: TGTGCCAGCAGCCCCGGCGGGTTGAGAGGGATGAACACTGAAGCTTTCTTT.

The chain combines TRBV27 with TRBJ2-7; the D gene is possibly TRBD2 (5 bases). CDR3 length equals 11 residues. The ends were cut back, 7 bases at V and 3 bases at J, with 7 bases in the middle. Germline values: CDR1 MNHEY, CDR2 SMNVEV (reference sequence). The CDR3, as DNA: TGTGCCAGCATTGGGAGCTACGAGCAGTACTTC. Amino acid sequence: CASIGSYEQYF.

V and J are TRBV10-1 and TRBJ2-3; 13 nucleotides match TRBD2. The CDR3 extends over 17 amino acids. CDR1 WNHNN and CDR2 SYGVQD come from the germline V gene (reference sequence). The V gene end was trimmed by 3 bases and the J gene end by 4 bases; junction bases not matched to a gene: 7. The CDR3 DNA reads TGCGCCAGCAGTGATCTTGGACTAGCGGGAGTGGCAGATACGCAGTATTTT. Translating it yields CASSDLGLAGVADTQYF.

The chain is built from TRBV29-1 and TRBJ1-2; 7 nucleotides match TRBD1. Germline V CDR1 and CDR2: SQVTM, ANQGSEA. The V gene end was trimmed by 7 bases and the J gene end by 4 bases; junction bases not matched to a gene: 6. The CDR3 is 12 residues long. CDR3 region: CSGMTGSYGYTF. The CDR3 bases are TGCAGCGGGATGACAGGGAGCTATGGCTACACCTTC.

This chain joins TRBV27 and TRBJ2-7; D not certain. CDR1 and CDR2 (germline): MNHEY, SMNVEV (reference sequence). The CDR3 has 13 amino acids. Trimming took 6 bases from V and 1 from J, leaving 10 bases between them. The DNA of the CDR3 is TGTGCCAGCAGACAGCTGAGTTCCTACGAGCAGTACTTC. Translating it yields CASRQLSSYEQYF.